The clone carrying this T cell receptor beta chain was recorded once. These data come from a study of blood T cell repertoires in COVID-19. Under the authors' procedure: Amplifying reference gene primers gave estimates of nucleated cell counts. Assay: immunoSEQ multiplex PCR; the TCRdb copy retains only in-frame clones and omits some. D and trimming come from the DNA, and the V and J calls and clone size come from that table. In the table there are 43,000 or so clones, approximately 88% of which are singletons. What was sequenced was peripheral blood. The clonotype was recovered from a man aged 60 to 69 with active COVID-19.

In DNA, the CDR3 is TGTGCCAGCAGTTACGGGTCGGGGAACAATCAGCCCCAGCATTTT. Its translation is CASSYGSGNNQPQHF. The gene calls are TRBV28 and TRBJ1-5; D unresolved. The CDR3 loop spans 15 amino acids. The V gene's germline CDR1 is MDHEN and CDR2 SYDVKM. The V end was cut by 4 bases, the J end by 3 bases, with 13 bases between.